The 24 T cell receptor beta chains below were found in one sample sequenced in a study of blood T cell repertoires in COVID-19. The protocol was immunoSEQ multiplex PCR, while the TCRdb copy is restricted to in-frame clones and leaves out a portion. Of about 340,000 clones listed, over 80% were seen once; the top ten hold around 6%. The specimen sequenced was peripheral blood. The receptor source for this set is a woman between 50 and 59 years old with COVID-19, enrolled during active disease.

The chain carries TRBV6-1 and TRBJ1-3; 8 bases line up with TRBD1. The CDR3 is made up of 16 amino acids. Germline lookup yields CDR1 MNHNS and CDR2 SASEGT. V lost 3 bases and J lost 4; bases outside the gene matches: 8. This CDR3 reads CASSDGGQGAGNTIYF. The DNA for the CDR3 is TGTGCCAGCAGTGACGGGGGCCAGGGGGCGGGAAACACCATATATTTT.

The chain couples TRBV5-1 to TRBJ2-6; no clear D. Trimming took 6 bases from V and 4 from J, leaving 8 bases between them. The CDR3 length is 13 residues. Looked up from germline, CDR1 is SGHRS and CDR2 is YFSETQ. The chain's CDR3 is CASKIAGANVLTF. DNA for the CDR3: TGCGCCAGCAAGATAGCCGGGGCCAACGTCCTGACTTTC. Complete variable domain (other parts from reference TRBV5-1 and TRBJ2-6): KAGVTQTPRYLIKTRGQQVTLSCSPISGHRSVSWYQQTPGQGLQFLFEYFSETQRNKGNFPGRFSGRQFSNSRSEMNVSTLELGDSALYLCASKIAGANVLTFGAGSRLTVL.

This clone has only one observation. Here the CDR3 reads CASSHPTSYIQYF. Written as DNA, the CDR3 is TGTGCCAGCAGCCATCCTACTAGTTACATTCAGTACTTC. The chain carries TRBV3-1 (or the pseudogene TRBV3-2) and TRBJ2-4; D is possibly TRBD2 (5 bases). This CDR3 comprises 13 residues. Trimming took off 3 bases at V and 8 bases at J, with 11 bases between the two ends. Germline values: CDR1 LGHDT, CDR2 YNNKEL (reference sequence).

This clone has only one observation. In DNA form, the CDR3 reads TGTGCCACCAGCAAACAGGTTTACACTGAAGCTTTCTTT. Its protein is CATSKQVYTEAFF. The V gene is TRBV19, the J gene TRBJ1-1; a possible D gene is TRBD1 (5 bases). The CDR3 is made up of 13 amino acids. CDR1 is LNHDA and CDR2 is SQIVND in the germline V gene (reference sequence). The V gene lost 10 bases and the J gene lost 3 bases, with 15 bases spanning the gap.

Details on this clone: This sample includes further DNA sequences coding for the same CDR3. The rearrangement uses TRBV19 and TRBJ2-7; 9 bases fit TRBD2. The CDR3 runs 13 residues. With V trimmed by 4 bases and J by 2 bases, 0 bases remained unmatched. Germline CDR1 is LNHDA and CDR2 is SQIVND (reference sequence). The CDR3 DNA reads TGTGCCAGTAGTAGCGGGAGGGCCTACGAGCAGTACTTC. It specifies CASSSGRAYEQYF. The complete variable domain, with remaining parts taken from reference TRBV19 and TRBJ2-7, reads DGGITQSPKYLFRKEGQNVTLSCEQNLNHDAMYWYRQDPGQGLRLIYYSQIVNDFQKGDIAEGYSVSREKKESFPLTVTSAQKNPTAFYLCASSSGRAYEQYFGPGTRLTVT.

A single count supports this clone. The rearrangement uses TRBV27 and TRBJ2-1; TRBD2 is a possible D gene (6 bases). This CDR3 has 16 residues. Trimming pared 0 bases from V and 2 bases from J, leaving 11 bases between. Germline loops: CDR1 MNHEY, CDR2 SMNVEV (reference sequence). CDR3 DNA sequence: TGTGCCAGCAGTTTATCTTACGGGAGTACCTACAATGAGCAGTTCTTC. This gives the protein CASSLSYGSTYNEQFF.

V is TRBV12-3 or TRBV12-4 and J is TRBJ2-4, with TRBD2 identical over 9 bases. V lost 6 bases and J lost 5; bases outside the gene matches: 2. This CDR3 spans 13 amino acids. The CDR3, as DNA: TGTGCCAGCAGGCGGACTAGCGAAAACATTCAGTACTTC. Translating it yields CASRRTSENIQYF.

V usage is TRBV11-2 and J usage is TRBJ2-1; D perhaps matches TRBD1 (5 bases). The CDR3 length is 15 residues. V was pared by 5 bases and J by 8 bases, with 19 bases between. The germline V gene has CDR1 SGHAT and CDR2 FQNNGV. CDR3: CASSRLIRGSYEQFF. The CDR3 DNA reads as TGTGCCAGCAGCCGCTTAATAAGGGGCTCCTATGAGCAGTTCTTC.

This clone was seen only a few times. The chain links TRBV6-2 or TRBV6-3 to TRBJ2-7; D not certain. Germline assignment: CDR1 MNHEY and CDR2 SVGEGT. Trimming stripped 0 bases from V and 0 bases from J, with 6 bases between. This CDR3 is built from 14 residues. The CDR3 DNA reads TGTGCCAGCAGTTACTCCGGCGGCTCCTACGAGCAGTACTTC. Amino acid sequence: CASSYSGGSYEQYF.

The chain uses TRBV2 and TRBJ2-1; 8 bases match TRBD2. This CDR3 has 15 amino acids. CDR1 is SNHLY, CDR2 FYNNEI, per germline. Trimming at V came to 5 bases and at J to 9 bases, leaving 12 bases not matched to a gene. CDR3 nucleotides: TGTGCCAGCAGTACGAGCGGGAGTCCATTCAGTGAGCAGTTCTTC. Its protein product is CASSTSGSPFSEQFF.

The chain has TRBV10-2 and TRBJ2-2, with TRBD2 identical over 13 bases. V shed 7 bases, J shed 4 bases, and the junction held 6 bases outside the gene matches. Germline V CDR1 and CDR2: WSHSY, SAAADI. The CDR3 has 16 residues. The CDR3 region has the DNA TGCGCCAGCACAGGGACTAGCGGGACCTTCACCGGGGAGCTGTTTTTT. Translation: CASTGTSGTFTGELFF.

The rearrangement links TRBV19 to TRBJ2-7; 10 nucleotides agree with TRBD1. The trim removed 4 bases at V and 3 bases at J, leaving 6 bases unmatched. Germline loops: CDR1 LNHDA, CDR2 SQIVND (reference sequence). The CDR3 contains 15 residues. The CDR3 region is CASSNWTGGNYEQYF. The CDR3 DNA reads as TGTGCCAGTAGTAACTGGACAGGGGGAAACTACGAGCAGTACTTC.

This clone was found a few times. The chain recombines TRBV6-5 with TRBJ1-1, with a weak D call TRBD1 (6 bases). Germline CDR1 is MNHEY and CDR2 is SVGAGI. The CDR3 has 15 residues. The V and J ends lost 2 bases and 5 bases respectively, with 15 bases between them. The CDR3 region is CASSYGGARGTEAFF. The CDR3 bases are TGTGCCAGCAGTTACGGGGGGGCGCGGGGAACTGAAGCTTTCTTT.

The CDR3 DNA sequence: TGTGCCAGTAGTATTGGGTGGGGACAGGACAATGAGCAGTTCTTC. The encoded protein is CASSIGWGQDNEQFF. V usage is TRBV19 and J usage is TRBJ2-1; 8 bases map to TRBD1. With V trimmed by 3 bases and J by 5 bases, 6 bases remained unmatched. Germline CDR1 LNHDA, CDR2 SQIVND (reference sequence). This CDR3 is 15 amino acids long.

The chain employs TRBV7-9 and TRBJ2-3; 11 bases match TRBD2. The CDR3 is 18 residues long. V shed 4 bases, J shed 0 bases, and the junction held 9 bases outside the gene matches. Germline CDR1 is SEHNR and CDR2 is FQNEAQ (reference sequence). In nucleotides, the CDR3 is TGTGCCAGCAGCTCGAAGACCAGACTAGCGGGGAGCACAGATACGCAGTATTTT. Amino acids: CASSSKTRLAGSTDTQYF.

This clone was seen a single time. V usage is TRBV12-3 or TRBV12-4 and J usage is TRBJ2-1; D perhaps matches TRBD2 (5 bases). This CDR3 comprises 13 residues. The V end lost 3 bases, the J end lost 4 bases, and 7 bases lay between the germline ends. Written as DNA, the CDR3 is TGTGCCAGCAGTTTGTCGGGATACAATGAGCAGTTCTTC. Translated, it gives CASSLSGYNEQFF.

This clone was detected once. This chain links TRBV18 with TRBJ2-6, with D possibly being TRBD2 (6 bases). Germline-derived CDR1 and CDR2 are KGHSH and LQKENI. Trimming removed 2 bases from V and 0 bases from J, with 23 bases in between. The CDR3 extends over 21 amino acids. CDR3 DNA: TGTGCCAGCTCACCATCTACTGGAGGGCAGGGAGATAGCTCTGGGGCCAACGTCCTGACTTTC. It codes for CASSPSTGGQGDSSGANVLTF.

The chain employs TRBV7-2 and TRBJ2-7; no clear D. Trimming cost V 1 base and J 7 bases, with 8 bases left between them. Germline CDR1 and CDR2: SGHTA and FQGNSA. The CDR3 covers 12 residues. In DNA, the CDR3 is TGTGCCAGCAGCTTAGTGTCTCAGGAGCAGTACTTC. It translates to CASSLVSQEQYF.

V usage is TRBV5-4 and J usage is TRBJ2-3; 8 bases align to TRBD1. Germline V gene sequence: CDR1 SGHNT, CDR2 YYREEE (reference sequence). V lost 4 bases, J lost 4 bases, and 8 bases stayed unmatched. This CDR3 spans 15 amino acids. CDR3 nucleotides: TGTGCCAGCAGCGGCGGCCAGGGGGCGGCAGATACGCAGTATTTT. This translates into CASSGGQGAADTQYF.

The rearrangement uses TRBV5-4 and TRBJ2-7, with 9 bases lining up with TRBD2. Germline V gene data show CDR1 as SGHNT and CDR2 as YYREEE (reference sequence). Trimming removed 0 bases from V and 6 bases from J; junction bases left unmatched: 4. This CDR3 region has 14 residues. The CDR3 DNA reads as TGTGCCAGCAGCTTGGTAGCGGGAGAATCCGAGCAGTACTTC. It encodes CASSLVAGESEQYF. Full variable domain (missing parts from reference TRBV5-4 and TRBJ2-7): ETGVTQSPTHLIKTRGQQVTLRCSSQSGHNTVSWYQQALGQGPQFIFQYYREEENGRGNFPPRFSGLQFPNYSSELNVNALELDDSALYLCASSLVAGESEQYFGPGTRLTVT.

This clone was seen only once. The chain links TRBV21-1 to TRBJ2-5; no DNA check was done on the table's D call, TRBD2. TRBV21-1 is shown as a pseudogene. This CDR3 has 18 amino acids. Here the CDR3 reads CASSKPPEVGSGQETQYF. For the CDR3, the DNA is TGTGCCAGCAGCAAACCCCCCGAGGTTGGTAGCGGACAAGAGACCCAGTACTTC.

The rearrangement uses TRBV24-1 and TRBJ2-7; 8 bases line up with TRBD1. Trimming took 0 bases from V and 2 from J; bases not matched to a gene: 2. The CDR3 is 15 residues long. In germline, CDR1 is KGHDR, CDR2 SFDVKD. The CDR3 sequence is CATSDLRTGTYEQYF. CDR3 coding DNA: TGTGCCACCAGTGATTTGCGGACAGGGACCTACGAGCAGTACTTC.

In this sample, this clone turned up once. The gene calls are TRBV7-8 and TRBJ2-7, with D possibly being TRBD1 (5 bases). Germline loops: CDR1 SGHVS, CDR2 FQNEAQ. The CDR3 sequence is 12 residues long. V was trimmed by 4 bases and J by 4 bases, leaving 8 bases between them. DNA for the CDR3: TGTGCCAGCAGCTATCAGGGATACGAGCAGTACTTC. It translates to CASSYQGYEQYF.

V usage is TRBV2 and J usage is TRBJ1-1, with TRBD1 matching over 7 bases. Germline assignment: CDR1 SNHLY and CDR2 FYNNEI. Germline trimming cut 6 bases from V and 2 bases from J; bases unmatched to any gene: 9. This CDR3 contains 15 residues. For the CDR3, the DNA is TGTGCCAGCAGAGTCCCCGGGACAGTTAACACTGAAGCTTTCTTT. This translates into CASRVPGTVNTEAFF.